Reported below is one TCR beta chain. In its sample, this clonotype was seen a few times. The specificity of this receptor is unknown. Base-call qualities are not available, and no considerably larger clone is one nucleotide away. The protocol used for the library was PCR. DNA from cultured CD4+ T cells was subjected to TCR sequencing with the Oncomine TCR Beta short-read assay at the Johns Hopkins FTIC core. The QIAamp micro DNA kit was used to extract genomic DNA from the cultured CD4+ T cells. Oncomine TCR Beta libraries made from cultured CD4+ T cells were pooled using unique dual indexes and sequenced on an Illumina iSeq 100. In the original analysis: Non-productive sequences were removed, and CDR3s not starting with C, not ending with F or W, or shorter than 7 amino acids were discarded. Antigen-specific clonotypes were identified using the MANAFEST web application through comparison of peptide-stimulated wells with reference and other culture wells. Positive clones required FDR below 0.05, an odds ratio above 5, and productive frequency above 0.1% in at least two of three replicate wells. Clonotypes that were significantly expanded in both SARS-CoV-2 spike wells and at least one common cold coronavirus spike condition were defined as cross-reactive. Using R version 3.6.1, CDR3 homology was evaluated through Levenshtein distances (stringdist) along with unrooted phylogenetic trees (ape). TCRdb trimmed the raw reads at Q25, called clones with MiXCR and kept productive beta chains. Rows merge per CDR3 protein into single entries with the most common DNA and genes. Clone size and V and J calls follow TCRdb, not the original study. The table for this sample lists 15,000 to 20,000 distinct CDR3 sequences; about 35% of them were counted only once. The ten largest account for roughly 14% of the sample.

This sample is part of a study of vaccination and CD4 T cells after COVID-19 (dated by TCRdb to 2022 to 2024). Describing the broader study: Every convalescent patient had a positive nasal swab PCR test for SARS-CoV-2, with mild disease in about nine patients and severe disease in one. In the convalescent cohort there were six males and four females, among whom were two Hispanic individuals, seven Caucasians, two Asians and one multiracial person. Each participant got two doses of either the Pfizer-BioNTech BNT162b2 vaccine (n=8) or the Moderna mRNA-1273 vaccine (n=2). Post-COVID blood samples were collected from convalescent patients a median of around 96 days after diagnosis, with a range of roughly 35 to 170 days. Post-vaccine blood samples were obtained a median of around 67 days after the second vaccine dose, with a range of roughly 12 to 250 days. For stimulating the cultures, overlapping spike peptide pools were used, derived from SARS-CoV-2 as well as from the common cold coronaviruses HCoV-NL63, HCoV-OC43 and HCoV-229E. In control cultures, a CEFX viral epitope pool was used as positive control, an HIV-1 Nef peptide pool was used as negative control, or no peptide was added. In ten to eleven COVID-19 convalescent patients and several infection-naive healthy vaccine recipients, the spike-specific CD4+ TCR repertoire before mRNA vaccination was compared with the repertoire after mRNA vaccination. Points the paper makes about the study in general: Only a relatively small number of convalescent patients were included in the study, and early timepoints following natural infection were not analyzed. In convalescent patients, a median approximately 90% of post-vaccine SARS-CoV-2-reactive clones were detected only after vaccination, suggesting vaccine-specific priming. Although the median number of SARS-CoV-2-reactive clonotypes went up from around 19 after infection to 35 to 40 after vaccination, the increase was not significant. Of the vaccine-specific clones in convalescent patients, 304 of 307, or nearly all, reacted only to SARS-CoV-2 spike and did not cross-react with common cold coronaviruses.

The germline V gene gives CDR1 as SGHAT and CDR2 as FQNNGV. Cut back by 7 bases and 15 bases, the V and J ends lie 16 bases apart. Spanning cysteine to phenylalanine, the CDR3 consists of 11 amino acids. Here the CDR3 DNA is all that survives: 33 bases in frame from base 1. The treatment or condition label for this specimen denotes: approximately nine-day PBMC culture with coronavirus spike peptide pools or control peptides (ViraFEST assay). The ViraFEST assay, used in the study, expanded antigen-specific T cells with peptide pools and then identified the expanded clonotypes through TCR sequencing. The convalescent patients' positive SARS-CoV-2 PCR tests were from March to December 2020, which was before the Alpha, Beta and Delta variants emerged in the United States. Under 2.5 million PBMCs per well were cultured in IMDM with roughly 5.5% human AB serum and about 9.2 IU/ml IL-2, plus 10 ug/ml peptide pools. Half of the culture medium was replaced with fresh IL-2-containing medium on days 3 and 7. After more than 8 days of culture, CD4+ T cells were isolated by negative selection using the EasySep CD4+ T cell isolation kit. PBMCs were separated from whole blood using Ficoll-Paque Plus gradient centrifugation and then either used fresh or cryopreserved at -140C. Each culture condition was generally run in triplicate wells.

The sequencing input was cultured CD4+ T cells from blood. The chain was built from TRBV11-2 and TRBJ2-1; the D region may be TRBD1 or TRBD2, each matching 5 bases equally. The origin of this receptor is a human donor with COVID-19. The nucleotides read TGTGCCAGCACCGAGGGGATTAGCCCGTTCTTC. It codes for CASTEGISPFF.